This T cell receptor (beta chain) was sequenced for a study of blood T cell repertoires in COVID-19. Only in-frame clones appear in the TCRdb table, and some are missing; sequencing was by immunoSEQ multiplex PCR. The profile covers about 100,000 clones, with about 85% appearing a single time and around 2.2% taken by the ten largest. The ends were cut back, 3 bases at V and 8 bases at J, with 15 bases in the middle. CDR3 size: 14 residues. CDR1 is SGHDT, CDR2 YYEEEE, per germline. The sequence was obtained from a human donor in a cohort sampled during active COVID-19. The chain uses TRBV5-6 and TRBJ2-1; tentative D call: TRBD2 (5 bases). The sequenced sample consisted of peripheral blood. CDR3 in DNA: TGTGCCAGCAGCTCTAAAGTACCCGGGGATGAGCAGTTCTTC. Protein sequence: CASSSKVPGDEQFF.